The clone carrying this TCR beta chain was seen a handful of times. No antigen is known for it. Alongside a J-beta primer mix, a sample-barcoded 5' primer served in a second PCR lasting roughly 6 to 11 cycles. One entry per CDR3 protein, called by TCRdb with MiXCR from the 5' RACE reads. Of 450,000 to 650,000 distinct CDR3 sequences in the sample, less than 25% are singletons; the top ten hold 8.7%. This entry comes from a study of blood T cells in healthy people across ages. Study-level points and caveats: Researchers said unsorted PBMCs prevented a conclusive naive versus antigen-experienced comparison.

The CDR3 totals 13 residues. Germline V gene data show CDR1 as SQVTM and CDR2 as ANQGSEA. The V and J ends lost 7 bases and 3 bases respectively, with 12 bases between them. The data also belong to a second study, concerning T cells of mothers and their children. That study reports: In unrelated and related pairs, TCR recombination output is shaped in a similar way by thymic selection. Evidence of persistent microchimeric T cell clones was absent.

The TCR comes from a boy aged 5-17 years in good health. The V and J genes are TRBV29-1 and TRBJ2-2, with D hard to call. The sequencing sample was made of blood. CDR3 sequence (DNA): TGCAGCGCTCAGATCACAGACACCGGGGAGCTGTTTTTT. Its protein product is CSAQITDTGELFF.